These 26 T cell receptor beta chains share one sample of origin, sequenced in a study of blood T cell repertoires in COVID-19. Generated by immunoSEQ multiplex PCR, the TCRdb table keeps only in-frame clones and is missing some. The sample contains approximately 220,000 clones, about 90% of which appear only once. Specimen: PBMCs or T cells enriched from blood (not recorded which). The origin of the receptors is a man aged 25 to 40 who had been exposed to COVID-19.

The chain couples TRBV6-6 to TRBJ2-2; D call uncertain. The germline V and J ends were trimmed by 5 bases and 4 bases, with 11 bases remaining between them. The germline V gene has CDR1 MNHNY and CDR2 SVGAGI (reference sequence). CDR3 length equals 14 residues. CDR3: CASSDSVSTGELFF. The CDR3 DNA reads TGTGCCAGCAGTGATTCCGTTAGCACCGGGGAGCTGTTTTTT.

V is TRBV19 and J is TRBJ2-7, with 12 positions matching TRBD2. CDR3 length: 15 residues. Germline trimming cut 5 bases from V and 6 bases from J; bases unmatched to any gene: 8. CDR1 is LNHDA, CDR2 SQIVND, per germline (reference sequence). The CDR3 DNA reads TGTGCCAGTAGTTTTTCGACTAGCGGGGGCGGCGAGCAGTACTTC. Translating gives CASSFSTSGGGEQYF.

The V call is TRBV30, the J call TRBJ2-5; 15 bases are shared with TRBD2. The trim removed 2 bases at V and 3 bases at J, leaving 7 bases unmatched. CDR1 is GTSNPN and CDR2 is SVGIG in the germline V gene (reference sequence). CDR3 length: 17 residues. DNA of the CDR3: TGTGCCTGGAGTAAGGGGACTAGCGGGGGGACGAAAGAGACCCAGTACTTC. This sequence encodes CAWSKGTSGGTKETQYF. Variable domain in full (rest from reference TRBV30 and TRBJ2-5): SQTIHQWPATLVQPVGSPLSLECTVEGTSNPNLYWYRQAAGRGLQLLFYSVGIGQISSEVPQNLSASRPQDRQFILSSKKLLLSDSGFYLCAWSKGTSGGTKETQYFGPGTRLLVL.

This clone appeared a few times. The J gene is TRBJ2-7, the V gene TRBV10-1; D perhaps matches TRBD1 (5 bases). V was shortened by 0 bases and J by 4 bases, with 10 bases between the two germline ends. Germline V CDR1 and CDR2: WNHNN, SYGVQD (reference sequence). There are 14 residues in the CDR3. The CDR3 loop reads CASSESQGQYEQYF. CDR3 sequence (DNA): TGCGCCAGCAGTGAGTCGCAGGGTCAATACGAGCAGTACTTC.

This clone was seen a handful of times. J is TRBJ1-6 and V is TRBV6-2 or TRBV6-3; TRBD1 is a possible D gene (6 bases). V was clipped by 5 bases and J by 16 bases, with 27 bases between them. From germline, CDR1 is MNHEY and CDR2 SVGEGT. This CDR3 region has 16 residues. The CDR3 here is CASSGTGSYQGFKLHF. In DNA, the CDR3 is TGTGCCAGCAGTGGAACTGGATCATATCAGGGGTTTAAACTCCACTTT.

The genes are TRBV19 and TRBJ1-3; weak D call: TRBD1 (5 bases). Germline CDR1 reads LNHDA; CDR2 reads SQIVND (reference sequence). CDR3 length: 15 amino acids. V was shortened by 7 bases and J by 0 bases, with 13 bases between the two germline ends. CDR3 in DNA: TGTGCCAGTACCGACAGCAGGGTCTCTGGAAACACCATATATTTT. As protein: CASTDSRVSGNTIYF.

The chain combines TRBV5-6 with TRBJ2-3; 10 nucleotides align to TRBD1. V was clipped by 4 bases and J by 1 base; unmatched bases: 6. Germline assignment: CDR1 SGHDT and CDR2 YYEEEE. The CDR3 has 16 amino acids. In nucleotides, the CDR3 is TGTGCCAGCAGCCCGGAGGGGACAGGGGGCACAGATACGCAGTATTTT. As protein: CASSPEGTGGTDTQYF.

This clone showed up just a few times. This rearrangement joins TRBV11-2 to TRBJ1-1; D perhaps matches TRBD1 (5 bases). This CDR3 is 14 amino acids long. CDR1 and CDR2 (germline): SGHAT, FQNNGV. Trimming removed 2 bases at V and 3 bases at J, with 10 bases between. The CDR3 DNA reads TGTGCCAGCAGCTTATTAGGAGGGGACACTGAAGCTTTCTTT. It yields the protein CASSLLGGDTEAFF.

This sequence joins TRBV3-1 (or the pseudogene TRBV3-2) and TRBJ2-5; a possible D gene is TRBD2 (6 bases). CDR1 LGHDT and CDR2 YNNKEL come from the germline V gene (reference sequence). Trimming pared 1 base from V and 5 bases from J, leaving 11 bases between. This CDR3 has 14 residues. In DNA form, the CDR3 reads TGTGCCAGCAGCCAAGGGGGGGAGTGGGAGACCCAGTACTTC. Translation gives CASSQGGEWETQYF.

This chain joins TRBV5-4 and TRBJ2-1, with 9 bases aligning to TRBD2. The CDR3 has 17 amino acids. Per the germline V gene, CDR1 is SGHNT and CDR2 is YYREEE (reference sequence). V lost 1 base to trimming and J lost 8 bases; unmatched junction nucleotides: 13. The CDR3 nucleotides are TGTGCCAGCAGCTTGAGCAGCGGGGGGCGCCCCGTCCATGAGCAGTTCTTC. This encodes CASSLSSGGRPVHEQFF.

This chain uses TRBV3-1 (or the pseudogene TRBV3-2) with TRBJ2-5; 10 nucleotides align to TRBD2. The trim removed 10 bases at V and 6 bases at J, leaving 8 bases unmatched. Germline values: CDR1 LGHDT, CDR2 YNNKEL (reference sequence). This CDR3 has 13 residues. The CDR3 spells CATRTSGYQTQYF. The CDR3 DNA follows: TGTGCCACCCGGACTAGCGGCTATCAGACCCAGTACTTC.

This clone was seen only once. A junction end diverges from the germline sequence, so it may reflect a read error. V usage is TRBV7-2 and J usage is TRBJ2-2; D not resolved. The CDR3 has 15 residues. Germline V gene data show CDR1 as SGHTA and CDR2 as FQGNSA. The CDR3 DNA reads TGTGCCAGCAGCCCCACTACCCTGAACGCCGGGGAGCTGTTTTTT. Residues: CASSPTTLNAGELFF.

This clone was seen a few times. The genes are TRBV6-1 and TRBJ2-5, with 9 nucleotides matching TRBD1. The CDR3 totals 16 residues. Germline CDR1 reads MNHNS; CDR2 reads SASEGT. V lost 1 base, J lost 4 bases, and 7 bases stayed unmatched. Here the CDR3 reads CASSEVGGTGIETQYF. CDR3 DNA: TGTGCCAGCAGTGAAGTTGGGGGGACAGGGATAGAGACCCAGTACTTC.

This chain uses TRBV27 with TRBJ2-2, with no clear D. From germline, CDR1 is MNHEY and CDR2 SMNVEV (reference sequence). The V end was cut by 2 bases, the J end by 1 base, with 5 bases between. The CDR3 is made up of 14 amino acids. CDR3 sequence reads: CASSLNRNTGELFF. DNA for the CDR3: TGTGCCAGCAGTTTAAATCGGAACACCGGGGAGCTGTTTTTT.

The count of this clone is one. The DNA of the CDR3 is TGTGCCAGCAGCCTAATGACAGGGAACACCGGGGAGCTGTTTTTT. This codes for CASSLMTGNTGELFF. The chain is built from TRBV3-1 (or the pseudogene TRBV3-2) and TRBJ2-2; D possibly corresponds to TRBD1 (6 bases). This CDR3 spans 15 amino acids. Germline CDR1 and CDR2: LGHDT and YNNKEL (reference sequence). V was cut by 4 bases and J by 1 base, with 10 bases left in between.

The CDR3 protein is CASPSEGGTEAFF. The CDR3 bases are TGTGCCAGCCCGTCCGAGGGCGGCACTGAAGCTTTCTTT. The chain couples TRBV5-4 to TRBJ1-1; D uncertain. The CDR3 length is 13 residues. Germline CDR1 SGHNT, CDR2 YYREEE (reference sequence). Trimming shortened V by 7 bases and J by 4 bases, and 14 bases separated the two germline ends. The full variable domain, rest sourced from reference TRBV5-4 and TRBJ1-1, is ETGVTQSPTHLIKTRGQQVTLRCSSQSGHNTVSWYQQALGQGPQFIFQYYREEENGRGNFPPRFSGLQFPNYSSELNVNALELDDSALYLCASPSEGGTEAFFGQGTRLTVV.

This clone was found once. The V call is TRBV29-1, the J call TRBJ2-3; tentative D call: TRBD2 (5 bases). Trimming cost V 3 bases and J 1 base, with 8 bases left between them. CDR3 length: 13 amino acids. CDR1 is SQVTM and CDR2 is ANQGSEA in the germline V gene. In DNA, the CDR3 is TGCAGCGTTGACGGGCGGGGCACAGATACGCAGTATTTT. It codes for CSVDGRGTDTQYF.

This clone was seen more than once but under ten times. The chain combines TRBV6-5 with TRBJ1-1; 9 bases are a match to TRBD1. Per germline, CDR1 MNHEY and CDR2 SVGAGI. The CDR3 consists of 14 residues. V lost 5 bases, J lost 5 bases, and 6 bases stayed unmatched. The CDR3 here is CASSIQGASTEAFF. DNA of the CDR3: TGTGCCAGCAGTATACAGGGGGCGAGTACTGAAGCTTTCTTT.

DNA of the CDR3: TGTGCCACCAGTGACAGGACGAACACCGGGGAGCTGTTTTTT. It codes for CATSDRTNTGELFF. The V gene is TRBV24-1, the J gene TRBJ2-2; D not certain. The CDR3 contains 14 residues. CDR1 is KGHDR and CDR2 is SFDVKD in the germline V gene. Trimming pared 4 bases from V and 0 bases from J, leaving 5 bases between.

This chain links TRBV15 with TRBJ1-5; 11 positions match TRBD1. Germline CDR1 LNHNV, CDR2 YYDKDF (reference sequence). The CDR3 sequence is 14 residues long. Trimming at V came to 8 bases and at J to 6 bases, leaving 6 bases not matched to a gene. The CDR3 loop is CATGRTGGSQPQHF. CDR3 nucleotides: TGTGCCACCGGGCGGACAGGGGGCTCTCAGCCCCAGCATTTT.

The chain is built from TRBV9 and TRBJ2-3; D is uncertain. The ends were cut back, 0 bases at V and 6 bases at J, with 5 bases in the middle. This CDR3 is built from 12 residues. In germline, CDR1 is SGDLS, CDR2 YYNGEE. The CDR3 DNA reads as TGTGCCAGCAGCGTAGGGCTTGATACGCAGTATTTT. This sequence encodes CASSVGLDTQYF.

This clone showed up just once. This chain uses TRBV24-1 with TRBJ1-4, with no clear D. CDR1 KGHDR and CDR2 SFDVKD come from the germline V gene. The CDR3 is made up of 11 amino acids. Trimming left V 3 bases short and J 8 bases short, with 3 bases between. In DNA form, the CDR3 reads TGTGCCACCAGTGATAGCGAAAAACTGTTTTTT. It codes for CATSDSEKLFF.

This clone came up once. V and J are TRBV4-1 and TRBJ2-1; 8 bases are a match to TRBD2. There are 18 residues in the CDR3. The germline CDR1 and CDR2 sequences are MGHRA and YSYEKL. J was trimmed by 0 bases and V by 0 bases; bases with no gene match: 7. The CDR3 here is CASSQDPAGAISYNEQFF. The CDR3 bases are TGCGCCAGCAGCCAAGATCCAGCGGGGGCGATCTCCTACAATGAGCAGTTCTTC.

The chain couples TRBV6-5 to TRBJ2-7, with 10 bases matching TRBD1. V trimming: 6 bases; J trimming: 4 bases; junction bases outside the gene matches: 6. This CDR3 region has 14 residues. CDR1 is MNHEY, CDR2 SVGAGI, per germline. CDR3 loop: CASRIDRGQYEQYF. The CDR3 region has the DNA TGTGCCAGCAGGATAGACAGGGGGCAATACGAGCAGTACTTC.

This chain's CDR3 is CASSFGGYEQYF. Written as DNA, the CDR3 is TGTGCCAGCAGTTTCGGCGGCTACGAGCAGTACTTC. The genes are TRBV12-3 or TRBV12-4 and TRBJ2-7, with unresolved D. The CDR3 loop spans 12 amino acids. V was cut by 3 bases and J by 3 bases, with 6 bases left in between.

The J gene is TRBJ2-2, the V gene TRBV2; 12 bases map to TRBD2. V trimming: 5 bases; J trimming: 7 bases; junction bases outside the gene matches: 5. The CDR3 length is 15 residues. Germline values: CDR1 SNHLY, CDR2 FYNNEI. The CDR3 nucleotides read TGTGCCAGCAGTCGGACTAGCGGGGAGGTCGGGGAGCTGTTTTTT. Translation gives CASSRTSGEVGELFF.